Shown below are 27 T cell receptor beta chains from a single sample sequenced in a study of OX40 agonist ivuxolimab in advanced cancers. Library preparation was by the immunoSEQ multiplex PCR assay. TCRdb took over this immuneACCESS table, retaining in-frame rearrangements with V and J assigned. Such tables are incomplete; in checked studies, under half of the missing clones stem from an unresolved V gene, and the remainder is unexplained. The sample includes fewer than 75,000 clones, with 70% to 90% observed a single time. About 8.2% of the sample is taken by the ten largest. The specimen was CD4+ or CD8+ T cells sorted from blood, collected in a trial of the OX40 agonist ivuxolimab. Source of these receptors: an adult with an advanced solid tumor such as melanoma, head and neck, liver or kidney cancer.

The CDR3 DNA reads as TGCGCCAGCAGCCCGTGGACGGGACAGCCGAACAATGAGCAGTTCTTC. Amino acids: CASSPWTGQPNNEQFF. The V and J genes are TRBV5-1 and TRBJ2-1, with 7 positions matching TRBD1. The CDR3 has 16 residues. The germline V gene has CDR1 SGHRS and CDR2 YFSETQ. Unmatched junction bases numbered 12, after V lost 4 bases and J lost 5 bases.

This rearrangement joins TRBV5-4 to TRBJ1-1; 8 bases line up with TRBD1. With 0 bases clipped from V and 5 bases from J, the junction kept 3 bases outside the gene matches. The CDR3 covers 14 residues. From germline, CDR1 is SGHNT and CDR2 YYREEE (reference sequence). CDR3 amino acids: CASSLDRGVTEAFF. CDR3 bases: TGTGCCAGCAGCTTGGACAGGGGGGTGACTGAAGCTTTCTTT.

This clone has only one observation. The chain employs TRBV19 and TRBJ2-6; the D is unclear. Trimming cost V 0 bases and J 0 bases, with 12 bases left between them. The CDR3 sequence is 18 residues long. Germline V lookup: CDR1 LNHDA, CDR2 SQIVND (reference sequence). CDR3 loop: CASSIDGQYYSGANVLTF. CDR3 nucleotides: TGTGCCAGTAGTATAGATGGCCAGTACTACTCTGGGGCCAACGTCCTGACTTTC.

The chain couples TRBV27 to TRBJ2-7, with D perhaps TRBD1 or TRBD2 (5 bases each). Trimming took 5 bases from V and 5 from J, leaving 16 bases between them. Germline CDR1 reads MNHEY; CDR2 reads SMNVEV (reference sequence). The CDR3 spans 14 residues. The CDR3 coding sequence is TGTGCCAGCAGTCCGTCGGGGCCCGGGGACGAGCAGTACTTC. Protein: CASSPSGPGDEQYF.

This clone was seen a single time. The chain combines TRBV11-3 with TRBJ2-6, with D perhaps TRBD2 (6 bases). Germline V gives CDR1 SGHNT, CDR2 YENEEA. V was shortened by 8 bases and J by 0 bases, with 17 bases between the two germline ends. The CDR3 has 17 residues. CDR3 DNA sequence: TGTGCCAGCTCGGGGAAGCGGGTTGACTCTGGGGCCAACGTCCTGACTTTC. Protein: CASSGKRVDSGANVLTF.

The chain uses TRBV7-2 and TRBJ2-3; D call uncertain. The germline gives CDR1 SGHTA, CDR2 FQGNSA. Trimming cost V 0 bases and J 2 bases, with 9 bases left between them. CDR3 size: 15 residues. CDR3 region: CASSLAGLNTDTQYF. As DNA, the CDR3 is TGTGCCAGCAGCTTAGCAGGGCTCAACACAGATACGCAGTATTTT.

CDR3 DNA: TGCGCCAGCAGCTATGGGCCGTACGGGACTAGCGGGGTTAATGAGCAGTTCTTC. It translates to CASSYGPYGTSGVNEQFF. V usage is TRBV5-1 and J usage is TRBJ2-1; TRBD2 matches at 13 bases. Germline CDR1 SGHRS, CDR2 YFSETQ. Trimming cost V 3 bases and J 7 bases; bases outside gene matches: 13. The CDR3 consists of 18 residues. Complete variable domain (other parts from reference TRBV5-1 and TRBJ2-1): KAGVTQTPRYLIKTRGQQVTLSCSPISGHRSVSWYQQTPGQGLQFLFEYFSETQRNKGNFPGRFSGRQFSNSRSEMNVSTLELGDSALYLCASSYGPYGTSGVNEQFFGPGTRLTVL.

CDR3 in amino acids: CAISEAPGGAGEQYF. In DNA form, the CDR3 reads TGTGCCATCAGTGAGGCCCCAGGGGGCGCGGGGGAGCAGTACTTC. This chain connects TRBV10-3 to TRBJ2-7, with TRBD1 matching over 8 bases. The germline gives CDR1 ENHRY, CDR2 SYGVKD. With 2 bases clipped from V and 7 bases from J, the junction kept 10 bases outside the gene matches. The CDR3 has 15 amino acids.

The J gene is TRBJ2-2, the V gene TRBV7-2, with D maybe TRBD1 (5 bases). The CDR3 consists of 15 residues. The V end lost 4 bases, the J end lost 0 bases, and 9 bases lay between the germline ends. The germline V gene encodes CDR1 SGHTA and CDR2 FQGNSA. This CDR3 reads CASSSRVTNTGELFF. CDR3 DNA: TGTGCCAGCAGCTCCAGGGTTACGAACACCGGGGAGCTGTTTTTT.

The V gene is TRBV27, the J gene TRBJ2-7; D call uncertain. Trimming cost V 3 bases and J 7 bases, with 16 bases left between them. The CDR3 sequence is 14 residues long. Germline V gene lookup returns CDR1 MNHEY and CDR2 SMNVEV (reference sequence). Here the CDR3 reads CASSFPHIRVEQYV. In nucleotides, the CDR3 is TGTGCCAGCAGTTTCCCCCACATTCGGGTTGAGCAGTACGTC.

This chain uses TRBV5-4 with TRBJ1-2; TRBD1 agrees at 8 bases. With V trimmed by 5 bases and J by 5 bases, 8 bases remained unmatched. The CDR3 is 14 amino acids. The germline CDR1 and CDR2 sequences are SGHNT and YYREEE (reference sequence). This CDR3 is CASSVGQEKYGYTF. CDR3 in DNA: TGTGCCAGCAGTGTGGGACAGGAAAAATATGGCTACACCTTC.

The chain couples TRBV9 to TRBJ1-3; D is uncertain. Trimming left V 0 bases short and J 1 base short, with 5 bases between. The CDR3 consists of 14 residues. Germline CDR1 reads SGDLS; CDR2 reads YYNGEE. The CDR3 loop is CASSVGESGNTIYF. The CDR3 nucleotides are TGTGCCAGCAGCGTAGGCGAATCTGGAAACACCATATATTTT.

This clone was picked up a small number of times. The gene calls are TRBV4-2 and TRBJ2-3; the match to TRBD1 covers 12 bases. Trimming removed 4 bases from V and 5 bases from J; junction bases left unmatched: 4. Germline assignment: CDR1 LGHNA and CDR2 YNFKEQ. The CDR3 runs 15 residues. CDR3 sequence: CASSPRDRGQDTQYF. In nucleotides, the CDR3 is TGTGCCAGCAGCCCCCGGGACAGGGGGCAAGATACGCAGTATTTT.

The V and J genes are TRBV4-3 and TRBJ2-3; 10 bases map to TRBD2. Trimming removed 4 bases from V and 1 base from J; junction bases left unmatched: 11. The CDR3 length is 18 residues. The germline V gene encodes CDR1 LGHNA and CDR2 YSLEER. CDR3 nucleotides: TGCGCCAGCAGCCCCGGTAGCGGGAGGTGGTTGGGCACAGATACGCAGTATTTT. It codes for CASSPGSGRWLGTDTQYF.

In its sample, this clone was seen a few times. J is TRBJ1-2 and V is TRBV5-6, with D unclear. The germline gives CDR1 SGHDT, CDR2 YYEEEE. CDR3 size: 14 residues. The germline V and J ends were trimmed by 0 bases and 2 bases, with 8 bases remaining between them. The DNA for the CDR3 is TGTGCCAGCAGCTTGGTGTCATCAAACTATGGCTACACCTTC. It codes for CASSLVSSNYGYTF.

This clone was recorded once. V and J are TRBV19 and TRBJ1-2; D ambiguous. The V gene lost 5 bases and the J gene lost 4 bases, with 20 bases spanning the gap. Per the germline V gene, CDR1 is LNHDA and CDR2 is SQIVND (reference sequence). The CDR3 spans 16 residues. The CDR3 here is CASSSQMGSQGYGYTF. The CDR3 coding sequence is TGTGCCAGTAGTTCCCAGATGGGCAGCCAAGGCTATGGCTACACCTTC.

The gene calls are TRBV9 and TRBJ1-2, with TRBD1 as a possible D gene (6 bases). Germline values: CDR1 SGDLS, CDR2 YYNGEE. V dropped 0 bases and J dropped 6 bases, with 12 bases sitting between them. The CDR3 is made up of 14 amino acids. The CDR3 DNA reads TGTGCCAGCAGCGTAGCTGGGGCAGGGGATGGCTACACCTTC. The encoded protein is CASSVAGAGDGYTF.

The chain employs TRBV5-4 and TRBJ2-6; tentatively, D is TRBD2 (5 bases). V gave up 0 bases and J gave up 0 bases, with 10 bases separating them. Germline CDR1 SGHNT, CDR2 YYREEE (reference sequence). There are 17 residues in the CDR3. CDR3 nucleotides: TGTGCCAGCAGCTTGGAGCCGACTAACTCTGGGGCCAACGTCCTGACTTTC. It translates to CASSLEPTNSGANVLTF.

The chain carries TRBV4-1 and TRBJ1-2, with TRBD1 matching over 7 bases. The V gene end was trimmed by 3 bases and the J gene end by 8 bases; junction bases not matched to a gene: 9. Germline assignment: CDR1 MGHRA and CDR2 YSYEKL. The CDR3 totals 14 residues. The DNA for the CDR3 is TGCGCCAGCAGCCATACAGGGGTCGGGGGCGGCTACACCTTC. It is translated as CASSHTGVGGGYTF.

The chain joins TRBV5-1 to TRBJ2-5; D ambiguous. Germline V gene sequence: CDR1 SGHRS, CDR2 YFSETQ. The CDR3 is 15 residues long. V shed 0 bases and J shed 1 base, with 10 bases lying between them. CDR3 bases: TGCGCCAGCAGCTTGGGGGTAACGGCCCAAGAGACCCAGTACTTC. Its translation: CASSLGVTAQETQYF.

The V call is TRBV18, the J call TRBJ2-1, with D possibly being TRBD1 (6 bases). Per germline, CDR1 KGHSH and CDR2 LQKENI. Trimming shortened V by 5 bases and J by 0 bases, and 14 bases separated the two germline ends. The length of the CDR3 is 16 residues. DNA of the CDR3: TGTGCCAGCTCAAAGGACAGCCTAAGCTCCTACAATGAGCAGTTCTTC. Translating gives CASSKDSLSSYNEQFF. Full variable domain (outside the CDR3, taken from reference TRBV18 and TRBJ2-1): NAGVMQNPRHLVRRRGQEARLRCSPMKGHSHVYWYRQLPEEGLKFMVYLQKENIIDESGMPKERFSAEFPKEGPSILRIQQVVRGDSAAYFCASSKDSLSSYNEQFFGPGTRLTVL.

This clone has just a few counts. The chain has TRBV11-2 and TRBJ2-2; D may be TRBD1 (5 bases). The CDR3 runs to 14 residues. Germline V lookup: CDR1 SGHAT, CDR2 FQNNGV. Trimming cost V 3 bases and J 8 bases, with 13 bases left between them. CDR3 amino acids: CASSLGLSAGELFF. In DNA form, the CDR3 reads TGTGCCAGCAGCTTGGGGCTTTCGGCGGGGGAGCTGTTTTTT.

This rearrangement joins TRBV19 to TRBJ2-1; 8 bases align to TRBD1. V trimming: 9 bases; J trimming: 1 base; junction bases outside the gene matches: 5. This CDR3 has 14 amino acids. Germline lookup yields CDR1 LNHDA and CDR2 SQIVND (reference sequence). CDR3 residues: CASHRTGSYNEQFF. The CDR3 coding sequence is TGTGCCAGCCACCGGACAGGGTCCTACAATGAGCAGTTCTTC.

This rearrangement joins TRBV27 to TRBJ1-2; tentatively, D is TRBD1 (6 bases). V was cut by 7 bases and J by 4 bases, with 19 bases left in between. CDR1 is MNHEY, CDR2 SMNVEV, per germline (reference sequence). CDR3 length equals 15 residues. CDR3 region: CASKLKVGGAYGYTF. CDR3 DNA sequence: TGTGCCAGCAAACTCAAGGTCGGGGGGGCCTATGGCTACACCTTC.

This clone has just one count. V and J are TRBV6-9 and TRBJ2-7; 8 nucleotides align to TRBD2. Germline CDR1 reads MNHGY; CDR2 reads SVAAGI. The CDR3 loop spans 13 amino acids. V was pared by 6 bases and J by 2 bases, with 3 bases of the junction left unmatched. CDR3 nucleotide sequence: TGTGCCAGCAGAAGGACTAGCCCCTACGAGCAGTACTTC. Its protein is CASRRTSPYEQYF.

About this clone: A read error may account for a junction end that differs from germline. Other DNA sequences in this specimen translate into the identical CDR3. The chain has TRBV7-9 and TRBJ1-4; 7 bases fit TRBD1. Germline V gene sequence: CDR1 SEHNR, CDR2 FQNEAQ (reference sequence). The CDR3 contains 14 residues. The CDR3 nucleotides read TGTGCCAGCAGCTTAGCCGGGACAGATGAAAAGCTGTTTTTT. Amino acids: CASSLAGTDEKLFF. The whole variable domain, remainder taken from reference TRBV7-9 and TRBJ1-4, is DTGVSQNPRHKITKRGQNVTFRCDPISEHNRLYWYRQTLGQGPEFLTYFQNEAQLEKSRLLSDRFSAERPKGSFSTLEIQRTEQGDSAMYLCASSLAGTDEKLFFGSGTQLSVL.

The rearrangement joins TRBV4-2 to TRBJ2-6, with 8 bases aligning to TRBD2. V gave up 3 bases and J gave up 0 bases; unmatched junction bases: 16. CDR1 is LGHNA and CDR2 is YNFKEQ in the germline V gene. The CDR3 is 21 amino acids. The CDR3 sequence: CASSQHGGEGLISSGANVLTF. In nucleotides, the CDR3 is TGTGCCAGCAGCCAGCACGGGGGGGAGGGCCTAATTAGCTCTGGGGCCAACGTCCTGACTTTC.